Sequencing of this T cell receptor beta chain was carried out in a study of blood T cell repertoires in COVID-19. Study background: COVID-19 samples collected from the United States, Italy and Spain covered acute and convalescent phases. The cDNA or gDNA used as material had been derived from T cells, B-cell-depleted T cells, or PBMCs.

V was trimmed by 5 bases and J by 7 bases, leaving 17 bases between them. This CDR3 is 14 amino acids long. Germline-derived CDR1 and CDR2 are SQVTM and ANQGSEA. Some clones are missing from TCRdb's copy, which holds only in-frame ones; the method was immunoSEQ multiplex PCR. This sample carries 30,000 to 45,000 clones, around 73% of them seen once, and the ten largest clones take around 17%. The chain carries TRBV29-1 and TRBJ1-4; the D gene is possibly TRBD1 (6 bases). Sequenced: peripheral blood. The TCR was taken from a man aged 65 to 85 with acute or convalescent COVID-19. CDR3: CSVPSGTMGEKLFF. The CDR3 DNA reads TGCAGCGTTCCGAGCGGGACAATGGGTGAAAAACTGTTTTTT.